The clone carrying this TCR beta chain was counted at least ten times. What it binds is unknown. Unique molecular identifiers were included in an RNA-based 3' RACE TCR library. One entry per CDR3 protein results from TCRdb running MiXCR on the 3' RACE reads. The data show more than 85,000 distinct CDR3 sequences, about 7.2% seen once. The data were taken from a study of HIV-infected children after antiretroviral therapy interruption. Overall study context: Interruption-arm sampling covered weeks 0, 12, interruption end (24 or 48), and about 3 years post-study. Findings of the study overall: Naive CD4+ Gini coefficient rose by interruption end, suggesting clonal expansion. Minor non-naive CD45RA+ populations, like EMRA or stem memory, might contaminate naive sorts. Naive CD4+ sequences overlapped less between time points once interruption began.

Treatment in this sample: PENTA 11 planned treatment interruption arm or continuous ART arm. This CDR3 spans 15 amino acids. Trimming took 5 bases from V and 4 from J, leaving 16 bases between them. Germline values: CDR1 SGHRS, CDR2 YFSETQ. The V gene is TRBV5-1, the J gene TRBJ1-5, with unresolved D. The source was CD45RA+ CD4+ T cells from PBMCs, pooled from several time points, collected from a donor given antiretroviral therapy, either interrupted or continuous. As to subset: naive CD4+ CD45RA+ CD45RO- T cells. The clonotype was recovered from a pool of human donors with HIV. CDR3 amino acids: CASRPAATGNQPQHF. Here the CDR3 DNA reads TGCGCCAGCAGGCCAGCCGCGACGGGAAATCAGCCCCAGCATTTT.